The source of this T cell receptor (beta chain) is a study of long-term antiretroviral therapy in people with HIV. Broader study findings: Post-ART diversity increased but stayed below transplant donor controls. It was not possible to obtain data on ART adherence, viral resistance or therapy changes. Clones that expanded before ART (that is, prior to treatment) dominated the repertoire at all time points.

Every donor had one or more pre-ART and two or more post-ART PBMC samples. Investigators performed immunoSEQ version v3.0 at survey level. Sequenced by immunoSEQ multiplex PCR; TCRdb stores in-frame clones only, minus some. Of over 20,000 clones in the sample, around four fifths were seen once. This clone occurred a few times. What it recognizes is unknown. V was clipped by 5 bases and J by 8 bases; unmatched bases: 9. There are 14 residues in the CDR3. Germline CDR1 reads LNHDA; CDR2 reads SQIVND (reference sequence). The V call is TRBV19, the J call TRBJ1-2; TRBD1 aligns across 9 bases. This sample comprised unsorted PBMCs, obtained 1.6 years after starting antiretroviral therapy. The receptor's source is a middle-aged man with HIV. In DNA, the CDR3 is TGTGCCAGTAGTTCGCGGGACAGGGAGAGCGGCTACACCTTC. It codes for CASSSRDRESGYTF. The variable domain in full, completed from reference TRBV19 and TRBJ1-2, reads DGGITQSPKYLFRKEGQNVTLSCEQNLNHDAMYWYRQDPGQGLRLIYYSQIVNDFQKGDIAEGYSVSREKKESFPLTVTSAQKNPTAFYLCASSSRDRESGYTFGSGTRLTVV.